The sequence of this T cell receptor (beta chain) was determined in a study of circulating and synovial CD4+ cells in juvenile arthritis. The CDR3 spans 15 residues. Clones were sequenced by immunoSEQ multiplex PCR, and TCRdb holds only the in-frame ones, with some missing. The sample includes tens of thousands of clones, roughly 94% seen only once; the top ten take roughly 0.7%. V is TRBV21-1 and J is TRBJ2-1; the table's D call, TRBD1, was not checked against the DNA. TRBV21-1 is an annotated pseudogene. The receptor's source is a human donor with juvenile idiopathic arthritis. Sequencing used CD4+ T cells from blood. CDR3 bases: TGTGCCAGCAGCAAACGGGACAGGGGATCCAATGAGCAGTTCTTC. Translating it yields CASSKRDRGSNEQFF.